The next 16 T cell receptor beta chains were all read from a single sample in a study of blood T cell repertoires in COVID-19 (dated by TCRdb to the early 2020s). Library creation used the immunoSEQ multiplex PCR assay. TCRdb mirrors the immuneACCESS table, restricted to in-frame sequences. Some clones are absent from its copies; in checked studies, under half trace to an unresolved V gene, and the reason for the others is unknown. For this sample there are more than 110,000 clones; about 88% appear just once. The leading ten clones occupy about 11% of the sample. Sequencing input: peripheral blood. The receptor source for this set is a man aged 50-60 years with active or convalescent COVID-19.

V and J are TRBV6-5 and TRBJ1-1; D remains ambiguous. CDR1 is MNHEY, CDR2 SVGAGI, per germline. With 7 bases removed from V and 0 bases from J, the gap between germline ends came to 12 bases. CDR3 size: 14 residues. CDR3 coding DNA: TGTGCCAGCATAGACGGAGATTTGAACACTGAAGCTTTCTTT. Protein sequence: CASIDGDLNTEAFF.

The V and J genes are TRBV4-2 and TRBJ2-3; maybe TRBD1 (5 bases). Germline CDR1 reads LGHNA; CDR2 reads YNFKEQ. Trimming took off 4 bases at V and 2 bases at J, with 13 bases between the two ends. This CDR3 comprises 15 residues. The CDR3 here is CASSRDSYFTDTQYF. Here the CDR3 DNA reads TGTGCCAGCAGCCGCGACAGTTACTTCACAGATACGCAGTATTTT.

The rearrangement joins TRBV5-8 to TRBJ2-7; no definite D call. Looked up from germline, CDR1 is SGHTS and CDR2 is YDEGEE. The V end lost 3 bases, the J end lost 6 bases, and 13 bases lay between the germline ends. CDR3 length: 13 amino acids. The CDR3 sequence: CASSYRGRSEQYF. The CDR3 coding sequence is TGTGCCAGCAGCTATCGTGGCCGGAGCGAGCAGTACTTC.

The J gene is TRBJ1-2, the V gene TRBV4-1; D not certain. V lost 0 bases to trimming and J lost 4 bases, with 9 bases between them. Per the germline V gene, CDR1 is MGHRA and CDR2 is YSYEKL. There are 14 residues in the CDR3. CDR3 nucleotides: TGCGCCAGCAGCCAAGAGCGGGTGACCTATGGCTACACCTTC. It yields the protein CASSQERVTYGYTF.

Details on this clone: One end of the junction does not line up with germline, which may come from a read error. J is TRBJ1-5 and V is TRBV20-1; maybe TRBD1 (6 bases). Germline loops: CDR1 DFQATT, CDR2 SNEGSKA (reference sequence). The CDR3 is 11 residues long. The CDR3 coding sequence is TGCAGTGCGAGTCAGGGGAGCCAAAGTAATTTT. It translates to CSASQGSQSNF.

V and J are TRBV5-1 and TRBJ1-4, with 7 bases aligning to TRBD1. In germline, CDR1 is SGHRS, CDR2 YFSETQ. Germline trimming cut 3 bases from V and 1 base from J; bases unmatched to any gene: 3. The CDR3 is made up of 15 amino acids. The CDR3 here is CASSSTGQTNEKLFF. DNA for the CDR3: TGCGCCAGCAGCTCGACAGGGCAAACTAATGAAAAACTGTTTTTT.

The chain combines TRBV3-1 (or the pseudogene TRBV3-2) with TRBJ2-1, with 7 positions matching TRBD2. The CDR3 loop spans 16 amino acids. The V gene's germline CDR1 is LGHDT and CDR2 YNNKEL (reference sequence). Trimming removed 8 bases from V and 4 bases from J; junction bases left unmatched: 14. The DNA for the CDR3 is TGTGCCAGCTTGTACCCCCCAAGCGGGAAATACAATGAGCAGTTCTTC. Translated, it gives CASLYPPSGKYNEQFF.

This chain uses TRBV6-5 with TRBJ2-1, with unresolved D. The germline CDR1 and CDR2 sequences are MNHEY and SVGAGI. V was trimmed by 7 bases and J by 4 bases, leaving 14 bases between them. The CDR3 totals 14 residues. The CDR3 reads CASISPSQYNEQFF. CDR3 in DNA: TGTGCCAGCATCTCCCCGTCGCAGTACAATGAGCAGTTCTTC.

This rearrangement joins TRBV19 to TRBJ2-4; 10 bases match TRBD1. The V gene end was trimmed by 6 bases and the J gene end by 6 bases; junction bases not matched to a gene: 8. Germline CDR1 and CDR2: LNHDA and SQIVND (reference sequence). The CDR3 runs to 15 residues. CDR3 amino acids: CASRGTGVRGNIQYF. The CDR3 DNA reads as TGTGCCAGTAGGGGGACAGGGGTGAGAGGAAACATTCAGTACTTC.

The V call is TRBV9, the J call TRBJ2-5; D is ambiguous. This CDR3 has 15 amino acids. V lost 0 bases to trimming and J lost 0 bases, with 9 bases between them. Germline loops: CDR1 SGDLS, CDR2 YYNGEE. CDR3 in amino acids: CASSVGAHNQETQYF. In DNA form, the CDR3 reads TGTGCCAGCAGCGTAGGGGCCCACAACCAAGAGACCCAGTACTTC.

The table lists this clone with a count of one. J is TRBJ1-2 and V is TRBV19; D unclear. The CDR3 spans 13 residues. V was cut by 4 bases and J by 8 bases, with 14 bases left in between. Germline V gene sequence: CDR1 LNHDA, CDR2 SQIVND (reference sequence). CDR3 sequence (DNA): TGTGCCAGTAGTAAGACTCCCCAGCAAGGCTACACCTTC. This sequence encodes CASSKTPQQGYTF.

The chain has TRBV25-1 and TRBJ2-1; D unresolved. The germline V and J ends were trimmed by 3 bases and 10 bases, with 10 bases remaining between them. This CDR3 comprises 12 residues. Per the germline V gene, CDR1 is MGHDK and CDR2 is SYGVNS. Here the CDR3 reads CASSDTPHEQFF. The CDR3 DNA reads TGTGCCAGCAGTGACACTCCCCACGAGCAGTTCTTC.

The chain combines TRBV24-1 with TRBJ1-2, with D hard to call. Trimming pared 5 bases from V and 2 bases from J, leaving 2 bases between. Germline CDR1 and CDR2: KGHDR and SFDVKD. This CDR3 has 11 amino acids. The CDR3 reads CATSVNYGYTF. As DNA, the CDR3 is TGTGCCACCAGTGTAAACTATGGCTACACCTTC.

This chain links TRBV18 with TRBJ1-5; 10 bases map to TRBD1. The CDR3 covers 15 residues. The trim removed 4 bases at V and 4 bases at J, leaving 4 bases unmatched. The germline gives CDR1 KGHSH, CDR2 LQKENI. CDR3 DNA: TGTGCCAGCTCACAAGACAGGGGGCAGAATCAGCCCCAGCATTTT. Protein sequence: CASSQDRGQNQPQHF.

The chain couples TRBV6-5 to TRBJ1-6; D remains unclear. Trimming took 2 bases from V and 6 from J, leaving 8 bases between them. CDR1 is MNHEY and CDR2 is SVGAGI in the germline V gene. CDR3 length: 14 amino acids. The chain's CDR3 is CASSYEGSNSPLHF. The CDR3 region has the DNA TGTGCCAGCAGTTACGAGGGAAGTAATTCACCCCTCCACTTT.

The rearrangement joins TRBV24-1 to TRBJ2-2; 7 positions agree with TRBD2. The germline gives CDR1 KGHDR, CDR2 SFDVKD. The CDR3 length is 17 residues. V gave up 3 bases and J gave up 4 bases; unmatched junction bases: 10. This CDR3 reads CATSDPSGGRFTGELFF. The CDR3 nucleotides read TGTGCCACCAGTGATCCCTCGGGCGGGAGATTCACCGGGGAGCTGTTTTTT.